This T cell receptor (beta chain) emerged from a study of blood T cell repertoires in COVID-19. At the level of the study: PBMCs, B-cell-depleted T cells, or T cells were the source of the cDNA or gDNA that made up the material.

This clone was seen once. The method was immunoSEQ multiplex PCR; TCRdb's version includes in-frame clones alone and lacks a portion of them. The sample shows approximately 76,000 clones, about 68% of them seen only once. The CDR3 has 15 amino acids. V was clipped by 5 bases and J by 5 bases, with 19 bases between them. In germline, CDR1 is SGDLS, CDR2 YYNGEE. The J gene is TRBJ1-2, the V gene TRBV9; no clear D. The TCR was taken from a woman aged 70-85 years with acute or convalescent COVID-19. Input material: peripheral blood. DNA for the CDR3: TGTGCCAGCAGTTCACCCCTTGGGCAGGCTTATGGCTACACCTTC. Its translation: CASSSPLGQAYGYTF.